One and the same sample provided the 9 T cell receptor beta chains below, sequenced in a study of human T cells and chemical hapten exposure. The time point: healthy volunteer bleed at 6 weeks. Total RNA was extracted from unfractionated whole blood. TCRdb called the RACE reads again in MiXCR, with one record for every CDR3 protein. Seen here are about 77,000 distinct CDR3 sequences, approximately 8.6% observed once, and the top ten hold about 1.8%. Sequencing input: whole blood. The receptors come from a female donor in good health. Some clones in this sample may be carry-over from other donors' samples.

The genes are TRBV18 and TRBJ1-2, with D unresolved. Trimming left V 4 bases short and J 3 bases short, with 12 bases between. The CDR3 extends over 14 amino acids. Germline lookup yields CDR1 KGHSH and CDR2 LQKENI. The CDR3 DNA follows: TGTGCCAGCTCACGGAGAAAAGAGGACTATGGCTACACCTTC. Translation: CASSRRKEDYGYTF.

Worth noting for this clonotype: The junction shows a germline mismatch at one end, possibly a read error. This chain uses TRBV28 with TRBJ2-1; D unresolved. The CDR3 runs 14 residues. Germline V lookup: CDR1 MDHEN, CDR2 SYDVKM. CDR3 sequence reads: CVSKESSIFNEQFF. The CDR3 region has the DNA TGTGTCAGCAAAGAATCGTCGATATTCAATGAGCAGTTCTTC.

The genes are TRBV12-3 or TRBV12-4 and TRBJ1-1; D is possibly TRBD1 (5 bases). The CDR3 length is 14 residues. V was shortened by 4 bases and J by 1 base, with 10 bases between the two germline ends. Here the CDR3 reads CASSWQGPNTEAFF. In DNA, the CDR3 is TGTGCCAGCAGTTGGCAGGGCCCGAACACTGAAGCTTTCTTT.

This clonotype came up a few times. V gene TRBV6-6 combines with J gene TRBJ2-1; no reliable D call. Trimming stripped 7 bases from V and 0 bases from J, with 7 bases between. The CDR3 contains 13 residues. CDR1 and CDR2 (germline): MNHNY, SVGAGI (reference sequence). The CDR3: CASMVSSYNEQFF. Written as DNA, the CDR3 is TGTGCCAGCATGGTGAGCTCCTACAATGAGCAGTTCTTC.

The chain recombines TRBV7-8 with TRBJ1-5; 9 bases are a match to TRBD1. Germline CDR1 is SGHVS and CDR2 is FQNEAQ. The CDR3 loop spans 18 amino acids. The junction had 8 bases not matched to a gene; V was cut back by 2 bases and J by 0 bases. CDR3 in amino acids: CASSLLGQGSHSNQPQHF. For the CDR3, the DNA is TGTGCCAGCAGCTTATTAGGACAGGGGTCACATAGCAATCAGCCCCAGCATTTT.

This chain's CDR3 is CATSDPTRDTQYF. The CDR3 coding sequence is TGTGCCACCAGTGACCCGACCCGAGATACGCAGTATTTT. The chain uses TRBV24-1 and TRBJ2-3; D gene ambiguous. The CDR3 runs 13 residues. Looked up from germline, CDR1 is KGHDR and CDR2 is SFDVKD. The V gene lost 4 bases and the J gene lost 5 bases, with 9 bases spanning the gap.

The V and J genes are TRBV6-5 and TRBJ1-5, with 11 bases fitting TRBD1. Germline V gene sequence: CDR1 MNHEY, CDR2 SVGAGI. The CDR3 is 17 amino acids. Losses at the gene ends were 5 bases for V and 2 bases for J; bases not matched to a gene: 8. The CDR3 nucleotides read TGTGCCAGCAGTCCTAGGGGACAGGGGGTAGGCAATCAGCCCCAGCATTTT. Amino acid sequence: CASSPRGQGVGNQPQHF.

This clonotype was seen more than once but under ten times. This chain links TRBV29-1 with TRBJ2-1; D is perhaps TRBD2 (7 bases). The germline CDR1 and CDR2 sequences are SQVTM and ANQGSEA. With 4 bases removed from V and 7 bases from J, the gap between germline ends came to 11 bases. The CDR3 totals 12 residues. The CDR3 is CSVAGGRNEQFF. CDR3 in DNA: TGCAGCGTTGCGGGGGGCAGGAATGAGCAGTTCTTC.

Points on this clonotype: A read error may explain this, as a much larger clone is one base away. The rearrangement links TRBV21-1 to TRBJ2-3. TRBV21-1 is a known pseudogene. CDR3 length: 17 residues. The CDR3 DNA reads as TGTGACAGCAGCCTACGGGGTCAGGCAGAATACACAGATACGCAGTATTTT. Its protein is CDSSLRGQAEYTDTQYF.